This T cell receptor (beta chain) was recorded in a study of a mutant IDH1 vaccine in newly diagnosed glioma. This clone has a handful of counts. Its antigen remains unidentified. Clones were sequenced by immunoSEQ multiplex PCR, and TCRdb holds only the in-frame ones, with some missing. The sample yields roughly 35,000 clones, roughly 70% seen once. Indicated time point: week 47, end of study. Each dose delivered 300 ug of mutant IDH1 20-mer peptide subcutaneously with imiquimod. CDR1 is SEHNR and CDR2 is FQNEAQ in the germline V gene (reference sequence). V shed 0 bases and J shed 12 bases, with 14 bases lying between them. The CDR3 contains 13 residues. Points from the study as a whole: Variations in leading peripheral T cell clonotypes appeared to have no connection with pseudoprogression.

The sequencing used PBMCs, collected from a glioma patient whose treatment included an IDH1 peptide vaccine. The sequence was collected from a man in his forties with glioma. This sequence joins TRBV7-9 and TRBJ1-2, with D possibly being TRBD1 (5 bases). For the CDR3, the DNA is TGTGCCAGCAGCTTAGCGGATGCACGGGGCGACACCTTC. It translates to CASSLADARGDTF.